The 28 T cell receptor beta chains given below trace back to one sample, sequenced in a study of blood T cell repertoires in COVID-19. Some clones are missing from TCRdb's copy, which holds only in-frame ones; the method was immunoSEQ multiplex PCR. The sample shows roughly 150,000 clones, 84% of them seen only once. The material sequenced was peripheral blood. These receptor sequences come from a woman in her 50s in a cohort sampled during active or convalescent COVID-19.

The J gene is TRBJ2-1, the V gene TRBV7-7, with a possible D match to TRBD2 (5 bases). Deletions cut 5 bases from V and 2 bases from J, with 16 bases between. The CDR3 loop spans 16 amino acids. Germline V gives CDR1 SSHAT, CDR2 FNYEAQ (reference sequence). CDR3 sequence reads: CASSPGLGSPYNEQFF. For the CDR3, the DNA is TGTGCCAGCAGCCCCGGTCTGGGGAGCCCCTACAATGAGCAGTTCTTC.

The V and J genes are TRBV21-1 and TRBJ1-3; TRBD1 is the table's D call, not checked against the DNA. TRBV21-1 is described as a pseudogene. The CDR3 is 17 residues long. CDR3 protein: CASSLETQEAGGNTIYF. The DNA for the CDR3 is TGTGCCAGCAGCCTTGAAACCCAGGAAGCAGGTGGAAACACCATATATTTT.

This clone was seen more than once but under ten times. The chain employs TRBV2 and TRBJ1-1; 10 positions match TRBD1. V lost 6 bases to trimming and J lost 0 bases; unmatched junction nucleotides: 10. The CDR3 is made up of 17 amino acids. The germline gives CDR1 SNHLY, CDR2 FYNNEI. The CDR3 nucleotides are TGTGCCAGCAGGGGTTCGGACAGGGGGATTATGAACACTGAAGCTTTCTTT. Translation: CASRGSDRGIMNTEAFF.

The chain carries TRBV5-1 and TRBJ1-2; unclear D gene. With 0 bases removed from V and 6 bases from J, the gap between germline ends came to 15 bases. Germline-derived CDR1 and CDR2 are SGHRS and YFSETQ. The CDR3 length is 15 residues. The CDR3 region is CASSLGGDPTHGYTF. As DNA, the CDR3 is TGCGCCAGCAGCTTGGGGGGAGACCCTACTCATGGCTACACCTTC.

This chain joins TRBV2 and TRBJ1-2, with D possibly matching TRBD1 (5 bases). CDR3 length equals 12 residues. V was shortened by 7 bases and J by 5 bases, with 11 bases between the two germline ends. The germline V gene encodes CDR1 SNHLY and CDR2 FYNNEI. For the CDR3, the DNA is TGTGCCAGCACAAGGGGTGGTTATGGCTACACCTTC. This codes for CASTRGGYGYTF.

There are a few counts of this clone. This chain connects TRBV9 to TRBJ1-3; D call uncertain. CDR3 length equals 15 residues. The V gene's germline CDR1 is SGDLS and CDR2 YYNGEE. Trimming stripped 5 bases from V and 4 bases from J, with 16 bases between. The CDR3 loop is CASSTRDGPGNTIYF. The CDR3 nucleotides are TGTGCCAGCAGTACGAGGGATGGGCCCGGAAACACCATATATTTT.

The rearrangement links TRBV19 to TRBJ2-3; 9 positions match TRBD1. The CDR3 loop spans 16 amino acids. CDR1 and CDR2 (germline): LNHDA, SQIVND (reference sequence). The J segment lost 5 bases and the V segment lost 4 bases, leaving 10 bases of the junction unmatched. The CDR3 reads CASSTIQGAFLDTQYF. CDR3 sequence (DNA): TGTGCCAGTAGTACGATACAGGGGGCGTTTTTAGATACGCAGTATTTT.

As DNA, the CDR3 is TGTGCTAGTGGTCGAGGACTAGCGGGGGGAGAGACCCAGTACTTC. Amino acid sequence: CASGRGLAGGETQYF. The rearrangement joins TRBV12-5 to TRBJ2-5; TRBD2 matches at 14 bases. This CDR3 region has 15 residues. Germline CDR1 is LGHNT and CDR2 is FRNRAP. V lost 5 bases to trimming and J lost 4 bases; unmatched junction nucleotides: 3.

V gene TRBV19 combines with J gene TRBJ1-3, with D perhaps matching TRBD1 (6 bases). Trimming removed 8 bases from V and 9 bases from J, with 17 bases in between. Germline-derived CDR1 and CDR2 are LNHDA and SQIVND (reference sequence). This CDR3 contains 13 residues. CDR3 protein: CASVDRIGITIYF. DNA of the CDR3: TGTGCCAGTGTTGACAGGATTGGTATCACCATATATTTT.

The chain has TRBV18 and TRBJ1-1, with 10 bases fitting TRBD1. The germline gives CDR1 KGHSH, CDR2 LQKENI. J was trimmed by 6 bases and V by 5 bases; bases with no gene match: 9. The CDR3 is made up of 15 amino acids. Here the CDR3 DNA reads TGTGCCAGCTCATCTTTGGGGACAGGGGTGTCTGAAGCTTTCTTT. Its translation: CASSSLGTGVSEAFF. Filled out from reference TRBV18 and TRBJ1-1, the complete variable domain reads NAGVMQNPRHLVRRRGQEARLRCSPMKGHSHVYWYRQLPEEGLKFMVYLQKENIIDESGMPKERFSAEFPKEGPSILRIQQVVRGDSAAYFCASSSLGTGVSEAFFGQGTRLTVV.

This clone was picked up a small number of times. The chain employs TRBV5-1 and TRBJ1-1, with D tentatively TRBD1 (6 bases). V gave up 4 bases and J gave up 7 bases, with 14 bases separating them. Germline assignment: CDR1 SGHRS and CDR2 YFSETQ. The CDR3 has 13 amino acids. The CDR3 sequence: CASSHETGREAFF. As DNA, the CDR3 is TGCGCCAGCAGCCACGAGACAGGCCGTGAAGCTTTCTTT.

The chain links TRBV7-3 to TRBJ2-1, with D possibly TRBD1 on 5 matching bases. Trimming shortened V by 3 bases and J by 0 bases, and 9 bases separated the two germline ends. Germline V CDR1 and CDR2: SGHTA, FQGTGA. This CDR3 comprises 15 residues. For the CDR3, the DNA is TGTGCCAGCAGCTTGTCAGGGCTCTCCTACAATGAGCAGTTCTTC. Translated, it gives CASSLSGLSYNEQFF.

The CDR3 DNA sequence: TGTGCCAGCAGCTTAGTCTCCGAGCAGTACTTC. Its translation: CASSLVSEQYF. The rearrangement links TRBV7-9 to TRBJ2-7; no clear D gene. Germline CDR1 and CDR2: SEHNR and FQNEAQ (reference sequence). The CDR3 runs 11 residues. The V and J ends lost 1 base and 6 bases respectively, with 4 bases between them.

This chain connects TRBV4-1 to TRBJ2-1; TRBD2 is a possible D gene (6 bases). Germline V CDR1 and CDR2: MGHRA, YSYEKL. The germline V and J ends were trimmed by 0 bases and 8 bases, with 14 bases remaining between them. The CDR3 totals 15 residues. In DNA form, the CDR3 reads TGCGCCAGCAGCCAAGATCATGGCGGGATCTATGAGCAGTTCTTC. Translating it yields CASSQDHGGIYEQFF.

V and J are TRBV6-4 and TRBJ2-3; D perhaps matches TRBD1 (6 bases). V lost 5 bases and J 6 bases, leaving 12 bases between the germline ends. The CDR3 consists of 13 residues. From germline, CDR1 is MRHNA and CDR2 SNTAGT. The CDR3 DNA is TGTGCCAGCAGTTCAGGGGAGACGGATACGCAGTATTTT. The encoded protein is CASSSGETDTQYF.

V and J are TRBV19 and TRBJ1-2; 7 bases line up with TRBD1. With 4 bases clipped from V and 1 base from J, the junction kept 6 bases outside the gene matches. The CDR3 totals 15 residues. Germline CDR1 LNHDA, CDR2 SQIVND (reference sequence). In nucleotides, the CDR3 is TGTGCCAGTAGTAAGCAGGACAGGCTTAACTATGGCTACACCTTC. This translates into CASSKQDRLNYGYTF.

The chain carries TRBV25-1 and TRBJ1-6, with D hard to call. Per germline, CDR1 MGHDK and CDR2 SYGVNS. V was trimmed by 1 base and J by 7 bases, leaving 17 bases between them. This CDR3 region has 17 residues. The CDR3 bases are TGTGCCAGCAGTGAATTAGGAGGGTCCATAGAAAATTCACCCCTCCACTTT. This gives the protein CASSELGGSIENSPLHF.

The chain is built from TRBV5-4 and TRBJ2-1, with 7 bases fitting TRBD1. The CDR3 totals 16 residues. CDR1 and CDR2 from the germline V gene are SGHNT and YYREEE (reference sequence). After removal of 2 bases from V and 1 base from J, the junction contained 6 bases not matched to a gene. This CDR3 reads CASSLPGQLSYNEQFF. The CDR3 DNA sequence: TGTGCCAGCAGCTTACCGGGACAGTTATCCTACAATGAGCAGTTCTTC.

The V and J genes are TRBV2 and TRBJ1-6, with TRBD1 matching 9 bases. J lost 18 bases, V lost 6 bases, and 6 bases had no gene match. Germline CDR1 and CDR2: SNHLY and FYNNEI. The CDR3 is made up of 11 amino acids. As DNA, the CDR3 is TGTGCCAGCAGCGGGGACAGGGCTCCCCACTTT. Its translation: CASSGDRAPHF.

The chain links TRBV24-1 to TRBJ1-5; D remains unclear. Trimming left V 2 bases short and J 9 bases short, with 16 bases between. This CDR3 spans 15 amino acids. Germline CDR1 reads KGHDR; CDR2 reads SFDVKD. The CDR3: CATSDSGPGGWPQHF. CDR3 nucleotide sequence: TGTGCCACCAGTGATTCCGGACCCGGAGGATGGCCCCAGCATTTT.

The chain joins TRBV2 to TRBJ1-1; tentative D call: TRBD1 (6 bases). Per the germline V gene, CDR1 is SNHLY and CDR2 is FYNNEI. The CDR3 runs 12 residues. V was clipped by 6 bases and J by 11 bases, with 16 bases between them. CDR3: CASRASGHSAFF. The CDR3 DNA sequence: TGTGCCAGCAGGGCCTCGGGACATTCTGCTTTCTTT.

The V call is TRBV6-5, the J call TRBJ2-2, with a tentative D call TRBD1 (6 bases). V lost 6 bases and J lost 5, with 10 bases in between. Per the germline V gene, CDR1 is MNHEY and CDR2 is SVGAGI. The CDR3 runs 13 residues. CDR3 bases: TGTGCCAGCAGGCAGGGGACAACCGGGGAGCTGTTTTTT. Amino acid sequence: CASRQGTTGELFF.

This chain connects TRBV25-1 to TRBJ1-2; the D is unclear. CDR1 and CDR2 (germline): MGHDK, SYGVNS. Deletions cut 4 bases from V and 7 bases from J, with 13 bases between. CDR3 size: 13 residues. CDR3 nucleotide sequence: TGTGCCAGCAGTGTACGGGGTTCGGGTGGCTACACCTTC. Its translation: CASSVRGSGGYTF.

This CDR3 is CASSMGGLDTIYF. The CDR3 DNA sequence: TGTGCCAGTAGTATGGGGGGTTTGGACACCATATATTTT. This rearrangement joins TRBV19 to TRBJ1-3, with D perhaps TRBD1 (5 bases). The CDR3 is made up of 13 amino acids. Germline values: CDR1 LNHDA, CDR2 SQIVND (reference sequence). Trimming removed 3 bases at V and 8 bases at J, with 11 bases between.

The rearrangement links TRBV29-1 to TRBJ1-1, with TRBD1 identical over 8 bases. V trimming: 8 bases; J trimming: 5 bases; junction bases outside the gene matches: 4. Germline V gene data show CDR1 as SQVTM and CDR2 as ANQGSEA. The CDR3 runs to 11 residues. CDR3 residues: CSMRQGTEAFF. Written as DNA, the CDR3 is TGCAGCATGAGACAGGGGACTGAAGCTTTCTTT.

The chain has TRBV27 and TRBJ2-1, with 7 bases matching TRBD2. This CDR3 is built from 16 residues. Unmatched junction bases numbered 10, after V lost 2 bases and J lost 6 bases. Germline CDR1 reads MNHEY; CDR2 reads SMNVEV (reference sequence). The CDR3 protein is CASSLRVAGVPNEQFF. The CDR3 nucleotides read TGTGCCAGCAGTTTAAGAGTGGCGGGGGTCCCCAATGAGCAGTTCTTC.

This rearrangement joins TRBV7-8 to TRBJ1-1; the D gene is possibly TRBD1 (5 bases). Germline V gives CDR1 SGHVS, CDR2 FQNEAQ. The CDR3 runs 19 residues. Trimming took off 1 base at V and 0 bases at J, with 21 bases between the two ends. In nucleotides, the CDR3 is TGTGCCAGCAGCTTAGAGAGTTGGCTTTTCGGGGGGGTGAACACTGAAGCTTTCTTT. It yields the protein CASSLESWLFGGVNTEAFF.

This chain joins TRBV11-1 and TRBJ1-1; TRBD1 matches at 9 bases. CDR1 is SGHAT and CDR2 is FQDESV in the germline V gene (reference sequence). This CDR3 is built from 12 residues. V lost 6 bases, J lost 9 bases, and 5 bases stayed unmatched. The DNA for the CDR3 is TGTGCCAGCAGTTCAAACAGGGGGCAAGCTTTCTTT. Translated, it gives CASSSNRGQAFF.